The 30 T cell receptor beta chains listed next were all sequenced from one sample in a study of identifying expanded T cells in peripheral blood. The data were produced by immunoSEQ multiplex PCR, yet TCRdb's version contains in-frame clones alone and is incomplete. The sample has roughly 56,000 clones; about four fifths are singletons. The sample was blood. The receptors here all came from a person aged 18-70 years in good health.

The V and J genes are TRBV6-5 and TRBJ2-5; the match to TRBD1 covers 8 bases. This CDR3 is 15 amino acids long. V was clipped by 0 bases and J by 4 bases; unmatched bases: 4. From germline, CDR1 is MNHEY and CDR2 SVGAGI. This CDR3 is CASSYSSGQGETQYF. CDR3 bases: TGTGCCAGCAGTTACTCCTCTGGACAGGGAGAGACCCAGTACTTC.

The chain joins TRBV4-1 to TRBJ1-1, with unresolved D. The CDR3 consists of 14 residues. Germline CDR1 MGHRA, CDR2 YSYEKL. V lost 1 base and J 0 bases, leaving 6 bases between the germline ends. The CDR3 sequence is CASSQVVVNTEAFF. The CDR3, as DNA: TGCGCCAGCAGCCAAGTGGTTGTGAACACTGAAGCTTTCTTT.

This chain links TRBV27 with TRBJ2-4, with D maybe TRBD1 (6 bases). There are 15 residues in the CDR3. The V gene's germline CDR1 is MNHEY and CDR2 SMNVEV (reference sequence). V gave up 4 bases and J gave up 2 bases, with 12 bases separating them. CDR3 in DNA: TGTGCCAGCAGTTACTCGCAGGGGACCAAAAACATTCAGTACTTC. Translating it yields CASSYSQGTKNIQYF.

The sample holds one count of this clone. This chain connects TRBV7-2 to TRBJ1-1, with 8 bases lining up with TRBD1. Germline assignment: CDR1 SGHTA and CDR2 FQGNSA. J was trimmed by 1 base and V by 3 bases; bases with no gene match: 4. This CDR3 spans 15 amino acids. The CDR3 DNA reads TGTGCCAGCAGCTTCACCGGGACAGGGAACACTGAAGCTTTCTTT. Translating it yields CASSFTGTGNTEAFF. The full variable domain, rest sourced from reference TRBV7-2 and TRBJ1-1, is GAGVSQSPSNKVTEKGKDVELRCDPISGHTALYWYRQSLGQGLEFLIYFQGNSAPDKSGLPSDRFSAERTGGSVSTLTIQRTQQEDSAVYLCASSFTGTGNTEAFFGQGTRLTVV.

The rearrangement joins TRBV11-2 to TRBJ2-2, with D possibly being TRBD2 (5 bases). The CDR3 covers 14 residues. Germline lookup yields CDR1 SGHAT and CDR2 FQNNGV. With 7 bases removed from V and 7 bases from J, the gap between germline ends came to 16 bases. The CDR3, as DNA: TGTGCCAGCATCCCGTCGAGGGCCAACGGGGAGCTGTTTTTT. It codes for CASIPSRANGELFF. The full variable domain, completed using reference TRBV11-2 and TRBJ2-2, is EAGVAQSPRYKIIEKRQSVAFWCNPISGHATLYWYQQILGQGPKLLIQFQNNGVVDDSQLPKDRFSAERLKGVDSTLKIQPAKLEDSAVYLCASIPSRANGELFFGEGSRLTVL.

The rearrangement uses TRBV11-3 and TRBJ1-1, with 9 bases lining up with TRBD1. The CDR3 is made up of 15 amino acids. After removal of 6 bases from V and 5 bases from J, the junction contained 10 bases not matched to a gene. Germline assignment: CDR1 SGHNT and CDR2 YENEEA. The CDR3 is CASSLQGAVGTEAFF. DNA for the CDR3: TGTGCCAGCAGTCTACAGGGGGCTGTTGGGACTGAAGCTTTCTTT.

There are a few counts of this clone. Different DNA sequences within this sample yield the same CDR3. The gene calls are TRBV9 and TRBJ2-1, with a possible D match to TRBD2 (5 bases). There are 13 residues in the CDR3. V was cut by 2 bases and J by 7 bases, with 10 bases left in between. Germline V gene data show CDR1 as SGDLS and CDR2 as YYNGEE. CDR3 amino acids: CASSVLGENEQFF. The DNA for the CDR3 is TGTGCCAGCAGCGTCCTCGGGGAGAATGAGCAGTTCTTC.

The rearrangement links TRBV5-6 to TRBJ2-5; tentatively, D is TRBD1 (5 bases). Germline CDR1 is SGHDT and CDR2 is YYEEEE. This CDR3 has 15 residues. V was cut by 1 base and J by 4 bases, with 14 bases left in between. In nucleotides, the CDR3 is TGTGCCAGCAGCTTGTGGGCAGGGATTAGAGAGACCCAGTACTTC. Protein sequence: CASSLWAGIRETQYF.

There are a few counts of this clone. CDR3 in amino acids: CASSSSSRLAESYEQYF. The CDR3 nucleotides read TGCGCCAGCAGCTCTTCCTCCCGGCTAGCGGAGAGCTACGAGCAGTACTTC. The chain uses TRBV5-1 and TRBJ2-7; 7 bases fit TRBD2. The CDR3 totals 17 residues. J gave up 3 bases and V 3 bases, and 15 bases lay outside the gene matches. Germline V lookup: CDR1 SGHRS, CDR2 YFSETQ.

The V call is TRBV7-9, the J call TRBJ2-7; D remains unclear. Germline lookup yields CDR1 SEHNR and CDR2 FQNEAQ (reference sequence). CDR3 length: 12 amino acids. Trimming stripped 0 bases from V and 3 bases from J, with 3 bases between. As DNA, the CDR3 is TGTGCCAGCAGCTTAGCTATCTACGAGCAGTACTTC. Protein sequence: CASSLAIYEQYF.

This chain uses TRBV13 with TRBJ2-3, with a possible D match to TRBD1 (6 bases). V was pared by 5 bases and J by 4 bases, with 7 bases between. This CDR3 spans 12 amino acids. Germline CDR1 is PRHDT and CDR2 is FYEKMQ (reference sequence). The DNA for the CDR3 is TGTGCCAGCAGCGAGGGGGCAGATACGCAGTATTTT. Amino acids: CASSEGADTQYF.

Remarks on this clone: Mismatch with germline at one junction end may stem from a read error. The CDR3 spells CASSYSKNNEQFF. The CDR3 DNA sequence: TGTGCCAGCAGTTACTCGAAAAACAACGAGCAGTTCTTC. J is TRBJ2-1 and V is TRBV6-5, with D uncertain. CDR3 length: 13 amino acids. CDR1 and CDR2 (germline): MNHEY, SVGAGI.

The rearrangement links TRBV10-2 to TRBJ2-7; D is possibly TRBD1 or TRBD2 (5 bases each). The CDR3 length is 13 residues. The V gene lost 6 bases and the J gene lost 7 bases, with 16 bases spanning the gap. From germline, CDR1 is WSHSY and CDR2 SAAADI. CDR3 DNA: TGCGCCAGCAGCCCGGGACCTCCTAGGGAGCAGTACTTC. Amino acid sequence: CASSPGPPREQYF.

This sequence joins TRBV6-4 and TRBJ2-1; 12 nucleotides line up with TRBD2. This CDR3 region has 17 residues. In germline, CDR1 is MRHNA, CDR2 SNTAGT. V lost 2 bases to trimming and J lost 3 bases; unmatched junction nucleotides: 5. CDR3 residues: CASSDGPSGGDYNEQFF. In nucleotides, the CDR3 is TGTGCCAGCAGTGACGGGCCTAGCGGGGGGGACTACAATGAGCAGTTCTTC.

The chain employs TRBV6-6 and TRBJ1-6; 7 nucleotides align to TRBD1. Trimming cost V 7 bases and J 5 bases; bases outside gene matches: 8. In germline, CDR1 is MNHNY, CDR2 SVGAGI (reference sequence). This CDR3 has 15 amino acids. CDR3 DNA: TGTGCCAGCAAAGGGACAGCCGTCCATAATTCACCCCTCCACTTT. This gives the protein CASKGTAVHNSPLHF.

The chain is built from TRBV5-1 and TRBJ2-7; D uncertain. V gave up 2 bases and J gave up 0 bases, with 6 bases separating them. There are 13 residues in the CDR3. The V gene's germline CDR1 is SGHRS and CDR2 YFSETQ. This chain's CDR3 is CASSFGSSYEQYF. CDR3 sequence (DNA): TGCGCCAGCAGCTTCGGCAGCTCCTACGAGCAGTACTTC.

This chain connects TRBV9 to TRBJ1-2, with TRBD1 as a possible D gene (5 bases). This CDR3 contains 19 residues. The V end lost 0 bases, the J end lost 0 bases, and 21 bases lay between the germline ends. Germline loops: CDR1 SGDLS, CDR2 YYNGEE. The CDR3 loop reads CASSVGRGAGSPSNYGYTF. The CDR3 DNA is TGTGCCAGCAGCGTAGGTCGTGGGGCAGGGTCCCCCTCTAACTATGGCTACACCTTC. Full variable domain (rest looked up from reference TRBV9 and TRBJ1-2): DSGVTQTPKHLITATGQRVTLRCSPRSGDLSVYWYQQSLDQGLQFLIQYYNGEERAKGNILERFSAQQFPDLHSELNLSSLELGDSALYFCASSVGRGAGSPSNYGYTFGSGTRLTVV.

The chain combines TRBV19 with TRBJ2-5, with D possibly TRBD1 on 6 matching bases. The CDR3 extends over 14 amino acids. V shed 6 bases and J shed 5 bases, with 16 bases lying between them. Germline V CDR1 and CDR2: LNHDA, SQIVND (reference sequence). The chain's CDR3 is CASRGRGSGETQYF. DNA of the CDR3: TGTGCCAGTAGGGGAAGGGGGTCCGGGGAGACCCAGTACTTC.

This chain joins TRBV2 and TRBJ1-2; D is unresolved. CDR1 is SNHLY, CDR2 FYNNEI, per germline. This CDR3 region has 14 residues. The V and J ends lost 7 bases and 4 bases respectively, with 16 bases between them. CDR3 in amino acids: CASKKQGQTYGYTF. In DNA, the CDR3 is TGTGCCAGCAAAAAACAAGGGCAGACCTATGGCTACACCTTC.

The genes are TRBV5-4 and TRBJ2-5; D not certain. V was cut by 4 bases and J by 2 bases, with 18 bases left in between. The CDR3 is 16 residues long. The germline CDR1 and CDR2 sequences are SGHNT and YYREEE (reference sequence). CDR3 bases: TGTGCCAGCAGCCCCCGTAACAGTCCGAGGCAAGAGACCCAGTACTTC. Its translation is CASSPRNSPRQETQYF. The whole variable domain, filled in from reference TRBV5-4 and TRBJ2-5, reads ETGVTQSPTHLIKTRGQQVTLRCSSQSGHNTVSWYQQALGQGPQFIFQYYREEENGRGNFPPRFSGLQFPNYSSELNVNALELDDSALYLCASSPRNSPRQETQYFGPGTRLLVL.

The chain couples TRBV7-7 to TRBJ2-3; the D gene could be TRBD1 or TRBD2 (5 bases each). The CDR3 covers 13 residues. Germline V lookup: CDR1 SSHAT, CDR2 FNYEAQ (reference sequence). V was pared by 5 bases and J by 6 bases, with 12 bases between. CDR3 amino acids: CASSLGPSDTQYF. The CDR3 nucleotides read TGTGCCAGCAGCCTGGGACCCTCGGATACGCAGTATTTT.

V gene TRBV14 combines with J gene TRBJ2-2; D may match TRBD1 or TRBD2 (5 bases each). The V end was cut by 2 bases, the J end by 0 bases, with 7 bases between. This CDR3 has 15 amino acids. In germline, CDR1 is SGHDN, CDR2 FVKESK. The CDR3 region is CASSQRGPNTGELFF. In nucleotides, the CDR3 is TGTGCCAGCAGCCAACGGGGCCCGAACACCGGGGAGCTGTTTTTT.

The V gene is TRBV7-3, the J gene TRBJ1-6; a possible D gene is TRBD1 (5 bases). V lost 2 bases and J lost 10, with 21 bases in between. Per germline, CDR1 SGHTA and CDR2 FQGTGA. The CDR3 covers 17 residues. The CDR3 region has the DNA TGTGCCAGCAGCTTAGGAGGTGGGGCCTCGAAGGAATCACCCCTCCACTTT. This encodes CASSLGGGASKESPLHF.

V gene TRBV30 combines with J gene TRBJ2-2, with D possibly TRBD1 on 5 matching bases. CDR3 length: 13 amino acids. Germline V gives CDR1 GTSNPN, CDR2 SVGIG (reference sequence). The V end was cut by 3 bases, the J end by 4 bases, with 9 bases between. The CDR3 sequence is CAWRGQSTGELFF. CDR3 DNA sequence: TGTGCCTGGAGGGGGCAGAGCACCGGGGAGCTGTTTTTT.

For the CDR3, the DNA is TGTGCCAGCAGTTTATCCCCCGGCGGGGACAGGGGAAATTCTGGGGCCAACGTCCTGACTTTC. It yields the protein CASSLSPGGDRGNSGANVLTF. The V call is TRBV27, the J call TRBJ2-6, with TRBD1 matching over 10 bases. CDR3 length: 21 residues. Looked up from germline, CDR1 is MNHEY and CDR2 is SMNVEV (reference sequence). The J segment lost 1 base and the V segment lost 0 bases, leaving 12 bases of the junction unmatched.

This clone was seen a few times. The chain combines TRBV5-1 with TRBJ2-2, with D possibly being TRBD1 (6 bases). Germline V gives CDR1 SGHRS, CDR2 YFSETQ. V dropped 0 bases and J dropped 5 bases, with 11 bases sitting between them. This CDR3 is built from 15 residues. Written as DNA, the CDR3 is TGCGCCAGCAGCTTGGAGACAGGCGTAACCGGGGAGCTGTTTTTT. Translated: CASSLETGVTGELFF.

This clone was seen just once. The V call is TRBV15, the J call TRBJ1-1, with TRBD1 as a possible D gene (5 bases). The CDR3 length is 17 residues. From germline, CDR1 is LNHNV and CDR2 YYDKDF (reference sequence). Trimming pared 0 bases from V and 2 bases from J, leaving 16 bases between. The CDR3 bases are TGTGCCACCAGCAGAGATCGCAGGGAAGGTGACAACACTGAAGCTTTCTTT. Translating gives CATSRDRREGDNTEAFF. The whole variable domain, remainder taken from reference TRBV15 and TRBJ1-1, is DAMVIQNPRYQVTQFGKPVTLSCSQTLNHNVMYWYQQKSSQAPKLLFHYYDKDFNNEADTPDNFQSRRPNTSFCFLDIRSPGLGDTAMYLCATSRDRREGDNTEAFFGQGTRLTVV.

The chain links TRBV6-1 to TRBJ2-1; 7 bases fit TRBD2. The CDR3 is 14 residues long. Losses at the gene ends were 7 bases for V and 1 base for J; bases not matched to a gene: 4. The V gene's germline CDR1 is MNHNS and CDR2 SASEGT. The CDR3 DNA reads TGTGCCAGCAACCTCGGGGGGTCCTACAATGAGCAGTTCTTC. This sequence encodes CASNLGGSYNEQFF.

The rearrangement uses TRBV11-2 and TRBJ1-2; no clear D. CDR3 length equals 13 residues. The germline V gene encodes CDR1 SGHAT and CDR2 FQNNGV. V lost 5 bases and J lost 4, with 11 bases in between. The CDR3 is CASSPGVIYGYTF. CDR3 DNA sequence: TGTGCCAGCAGCCCGGGAGTTATCTATGGCTACACCTTC.

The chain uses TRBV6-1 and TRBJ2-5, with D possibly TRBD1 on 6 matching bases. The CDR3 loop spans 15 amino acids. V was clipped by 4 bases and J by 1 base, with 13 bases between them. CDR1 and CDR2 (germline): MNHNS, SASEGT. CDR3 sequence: CASSAGTTRQETQYF. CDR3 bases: TGTGCCAGCAGTGCCGGGACAACCCGCCAAGAGACCCAGTACTTC.